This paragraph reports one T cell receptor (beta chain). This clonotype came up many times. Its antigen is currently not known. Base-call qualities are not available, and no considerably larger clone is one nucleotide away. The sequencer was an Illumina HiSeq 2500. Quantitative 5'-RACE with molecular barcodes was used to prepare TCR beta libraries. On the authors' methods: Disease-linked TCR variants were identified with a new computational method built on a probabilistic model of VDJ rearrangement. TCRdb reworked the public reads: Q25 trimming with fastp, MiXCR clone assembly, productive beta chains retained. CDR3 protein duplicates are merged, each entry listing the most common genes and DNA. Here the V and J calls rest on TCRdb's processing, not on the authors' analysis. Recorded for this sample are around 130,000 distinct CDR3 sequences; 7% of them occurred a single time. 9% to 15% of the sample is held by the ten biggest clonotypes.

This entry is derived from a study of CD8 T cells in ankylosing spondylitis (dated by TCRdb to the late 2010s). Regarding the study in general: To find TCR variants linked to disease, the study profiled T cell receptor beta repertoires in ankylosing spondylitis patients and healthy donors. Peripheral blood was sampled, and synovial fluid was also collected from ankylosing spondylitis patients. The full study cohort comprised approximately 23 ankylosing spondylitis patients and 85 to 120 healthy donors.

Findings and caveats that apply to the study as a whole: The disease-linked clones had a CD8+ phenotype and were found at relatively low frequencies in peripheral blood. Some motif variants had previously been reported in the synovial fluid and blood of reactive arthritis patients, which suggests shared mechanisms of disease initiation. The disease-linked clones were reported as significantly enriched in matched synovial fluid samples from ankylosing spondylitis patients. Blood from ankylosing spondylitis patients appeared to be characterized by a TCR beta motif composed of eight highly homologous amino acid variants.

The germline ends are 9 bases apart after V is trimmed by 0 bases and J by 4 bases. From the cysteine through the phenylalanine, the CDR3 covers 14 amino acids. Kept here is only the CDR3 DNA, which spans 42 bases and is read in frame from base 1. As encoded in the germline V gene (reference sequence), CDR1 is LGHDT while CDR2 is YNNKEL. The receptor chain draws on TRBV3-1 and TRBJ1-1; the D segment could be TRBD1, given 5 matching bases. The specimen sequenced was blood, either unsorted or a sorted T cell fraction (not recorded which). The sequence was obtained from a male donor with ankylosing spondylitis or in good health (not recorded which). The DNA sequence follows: TGTGCCAGCAGCCAAGACAGCGGGGGCACTGAAGCTTTCTTT. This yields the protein CASSQDSGGTEAFF.